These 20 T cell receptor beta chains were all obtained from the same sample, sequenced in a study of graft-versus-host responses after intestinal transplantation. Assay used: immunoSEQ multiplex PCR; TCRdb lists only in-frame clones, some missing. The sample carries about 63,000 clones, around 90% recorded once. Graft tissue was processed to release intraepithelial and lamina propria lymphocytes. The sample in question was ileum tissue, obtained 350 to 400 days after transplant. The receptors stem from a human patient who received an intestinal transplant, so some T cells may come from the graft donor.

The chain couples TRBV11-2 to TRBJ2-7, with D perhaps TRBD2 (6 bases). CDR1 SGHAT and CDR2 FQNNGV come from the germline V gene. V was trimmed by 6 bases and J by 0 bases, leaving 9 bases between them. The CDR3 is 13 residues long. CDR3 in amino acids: CASSRGISYEQYF. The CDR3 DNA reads TGTGCCAGCAGTCGCGGGATCTCCTACGAGCAGTACTTC.

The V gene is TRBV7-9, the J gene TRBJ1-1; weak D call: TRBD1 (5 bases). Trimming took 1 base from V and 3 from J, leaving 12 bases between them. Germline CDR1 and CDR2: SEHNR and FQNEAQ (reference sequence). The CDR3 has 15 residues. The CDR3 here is CASSLETDVDTEAFF. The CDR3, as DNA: TGTGCCAGCAGCTTAGAGACAGATGTCGACACTGAAGCTTTCTTT.

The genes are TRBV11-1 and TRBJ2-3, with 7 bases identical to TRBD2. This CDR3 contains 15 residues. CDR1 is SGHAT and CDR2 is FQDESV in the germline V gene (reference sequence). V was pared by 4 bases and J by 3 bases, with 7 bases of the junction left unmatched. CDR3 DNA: TGTGCCAGCAGCTATAGCGGGCGGTTGACAGATACGCAGTATTTT. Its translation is CASSYSGRLTDTQYF. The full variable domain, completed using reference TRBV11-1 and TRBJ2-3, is EAEVAQSPRYKITEKSQAVAFWCDPISGHATLYWYRQILGQGPELLVQFQDESVVDDSQLPKDRFSAERLKGVDSTLKIQPAELGDSAMYLCASSYSGRLTDTQYFGPGTRLTVL.

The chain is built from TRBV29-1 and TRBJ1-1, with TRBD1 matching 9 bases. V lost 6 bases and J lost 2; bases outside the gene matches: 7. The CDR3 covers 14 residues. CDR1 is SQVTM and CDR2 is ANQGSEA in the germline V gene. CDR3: CSVPGTGRNTEAFF. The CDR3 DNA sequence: TGCAGCGTCCCCGGGACAGGGAGAAACACTGAAGCTTTCTTT.

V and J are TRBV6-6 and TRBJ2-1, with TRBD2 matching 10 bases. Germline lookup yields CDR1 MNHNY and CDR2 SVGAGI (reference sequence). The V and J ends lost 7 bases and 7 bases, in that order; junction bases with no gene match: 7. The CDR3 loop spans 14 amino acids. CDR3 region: CASTERGGPNEQFF. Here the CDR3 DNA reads TGTGCCAGCACCGAGCGGGGGGGCCCGAATGAGCAGTTCTTC.

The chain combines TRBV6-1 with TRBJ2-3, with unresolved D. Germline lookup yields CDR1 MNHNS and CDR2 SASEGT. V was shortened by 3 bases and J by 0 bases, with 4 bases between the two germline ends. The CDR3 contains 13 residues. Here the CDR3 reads CASSDRSTDTQYF. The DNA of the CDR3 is TGTGCCAGCAGTGACAGGAGCACAGATACGCAGTATTTT.

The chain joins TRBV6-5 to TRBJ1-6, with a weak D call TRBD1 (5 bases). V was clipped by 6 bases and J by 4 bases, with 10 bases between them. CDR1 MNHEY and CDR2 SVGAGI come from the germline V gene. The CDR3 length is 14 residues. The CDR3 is CASSRDGYNSPLHF. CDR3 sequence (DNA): TGTGCCAGCAGCCGGGACGGATATAATTCACCCCTCCACTTT.

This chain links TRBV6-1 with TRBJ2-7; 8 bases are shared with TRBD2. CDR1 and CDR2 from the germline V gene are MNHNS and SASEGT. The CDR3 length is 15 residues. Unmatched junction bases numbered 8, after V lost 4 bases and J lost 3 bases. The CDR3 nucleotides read TGTGCCAGCAGTGGGGGACTAGGCAATTACTACGAGCAGTACTTC. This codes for CASSGGLGNYYEQYF.

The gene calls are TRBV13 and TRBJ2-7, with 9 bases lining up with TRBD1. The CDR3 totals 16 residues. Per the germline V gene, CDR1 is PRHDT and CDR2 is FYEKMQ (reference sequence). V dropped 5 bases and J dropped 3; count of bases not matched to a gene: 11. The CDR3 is CASSRGGQGRHYEQYF. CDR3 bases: TGTGCCAGCAGCAGAGGGGGACAGGGAAGACACTACGAGCAGTACTTC.

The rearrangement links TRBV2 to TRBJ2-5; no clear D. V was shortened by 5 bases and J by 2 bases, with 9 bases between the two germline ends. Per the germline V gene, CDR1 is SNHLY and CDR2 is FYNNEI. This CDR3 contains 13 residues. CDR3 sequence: CASSWTRQETQYF. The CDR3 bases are TGTGCCAGCAGTTGGACCAGACAAGAGACCCAGTACTTC.

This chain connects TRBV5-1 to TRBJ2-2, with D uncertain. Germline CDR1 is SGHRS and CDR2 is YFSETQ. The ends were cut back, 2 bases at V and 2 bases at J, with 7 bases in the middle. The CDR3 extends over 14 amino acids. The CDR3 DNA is TGCGCCAGCAGCTTATGGGAAAACACCGGGGAGCTGTTTTTT. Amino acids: CASSLWENTGELFF. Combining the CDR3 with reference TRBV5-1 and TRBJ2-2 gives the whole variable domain KAGVTQTPRYLIKTRGQQVTLSCSPISGHRSVSWYQQTPGQGLQFLFEYFSETQRNKGNFPGRFSGRQFSNSRSEMNVSTLELGDSALYLCASSLWENTGELFFGEGSRLTVL.

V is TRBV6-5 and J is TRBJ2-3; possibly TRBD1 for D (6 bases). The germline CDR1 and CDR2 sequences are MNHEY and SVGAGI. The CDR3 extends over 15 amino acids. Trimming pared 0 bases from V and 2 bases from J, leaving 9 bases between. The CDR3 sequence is CASSYSTGITDTQYF. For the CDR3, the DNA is TGTGCCAGCAGTTACTCTACAGGGATCACAGATACGCAGTATTTT.

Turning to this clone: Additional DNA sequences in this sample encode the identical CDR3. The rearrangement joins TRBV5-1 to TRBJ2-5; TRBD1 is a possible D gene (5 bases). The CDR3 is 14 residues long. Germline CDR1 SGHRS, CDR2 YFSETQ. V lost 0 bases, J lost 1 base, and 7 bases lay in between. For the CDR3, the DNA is TGCGCCAGCAGCTTGGGGGGCCTCCAAGAGACCCAGTACTTC. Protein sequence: CASSLGGLQETQYF.

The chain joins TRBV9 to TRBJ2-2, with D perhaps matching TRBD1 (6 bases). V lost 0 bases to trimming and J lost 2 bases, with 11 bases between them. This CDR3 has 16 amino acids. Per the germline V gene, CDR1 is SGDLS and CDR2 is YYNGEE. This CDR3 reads CASSVAGQANTGELFF. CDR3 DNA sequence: TGTGCCAGCAGCGTAGCGGGACAAGCTAACACCGGGGAGCTGTTTTTT.

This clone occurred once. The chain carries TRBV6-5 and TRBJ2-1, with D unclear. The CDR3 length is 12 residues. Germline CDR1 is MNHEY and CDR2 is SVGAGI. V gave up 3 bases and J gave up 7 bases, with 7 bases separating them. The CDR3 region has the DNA TGTGCCAGCAGTTATCGGCTGAATGAGCAGTTCTTC. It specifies CASSYRLNEQFF.

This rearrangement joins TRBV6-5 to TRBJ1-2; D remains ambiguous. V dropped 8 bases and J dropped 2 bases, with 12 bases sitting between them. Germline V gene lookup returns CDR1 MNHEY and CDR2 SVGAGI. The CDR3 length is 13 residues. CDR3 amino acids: CASHPSPNYGYTF. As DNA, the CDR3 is TGTGCCAGCCACCCCAGCCCGAACTATGGCTACACCTTC.

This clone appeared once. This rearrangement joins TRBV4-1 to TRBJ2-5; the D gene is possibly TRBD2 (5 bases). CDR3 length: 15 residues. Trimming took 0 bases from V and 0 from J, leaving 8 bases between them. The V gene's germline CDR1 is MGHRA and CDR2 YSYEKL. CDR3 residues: CASSQDTGDQETQYF. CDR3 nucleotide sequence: TGCGCCAGCAGCCAAGACACCGGGGACCAAGAGACCCAGTACTTC.

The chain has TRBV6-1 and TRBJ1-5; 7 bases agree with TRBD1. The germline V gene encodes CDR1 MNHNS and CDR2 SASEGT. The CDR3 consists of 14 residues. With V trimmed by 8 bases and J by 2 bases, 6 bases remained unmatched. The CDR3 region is CASFARGGNQPQHF. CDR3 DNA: TGTGCCAGCTTTGCCAGGGGGGGCAATCAGCCCCAGCATTTT.

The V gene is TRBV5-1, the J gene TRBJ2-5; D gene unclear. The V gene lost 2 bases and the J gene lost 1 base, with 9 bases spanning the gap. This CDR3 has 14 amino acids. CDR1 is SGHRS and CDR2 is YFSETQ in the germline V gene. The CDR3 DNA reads TGCGCCAGCAGCTTCTCGGCAGGCCAAGAGACCCAGTACTTC. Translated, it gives CASSFSAGQETQYF.

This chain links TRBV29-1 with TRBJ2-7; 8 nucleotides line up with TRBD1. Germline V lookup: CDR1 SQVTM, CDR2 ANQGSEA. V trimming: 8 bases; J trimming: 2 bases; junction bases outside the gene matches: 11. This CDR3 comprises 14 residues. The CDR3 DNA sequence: TGCAGCATTCGAGAGACAGGGGCCACCTACGAGCAGTACTTC. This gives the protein CSIRETGATYEQYF.